The clone carrying this T cell receptor (beta chain) was seen ten or more times. The target antigen is unknown. Germline lookup yields CDR1 LGHDT and CDR2 YNNKEL (reference sequence). This CDR3 has 14 residues. Deletions cut 0 bases from V and 4 bases from J, with 7 bases between. The data were taken from a study of T cells in Graves' hyperthyroidism and ophthalmopathy. Used for diagnoses were clinical symptoms, serum thyroxine and TRAb, thyroid ultrasound and orbital computed tomography. Findings of the study overall: Model output signaled ophthalmopathy a median 6.5 months ahead of onset.

The investigators amplified TCR beta CDR3 regions from RNA transcripts. Initially, a first-round RT-PCR of the TCR CDR3 employed the HTBI primer set. MiXCR, applied by TCRdb to the multiplex PCR reads, yields one record per CDR3 protein. The sample gives 540,000 or so distinct CDR3 sequences, around 16% of which show up once; approximately 7.4% is in the top ten. The chain employs TRBV3-1 and TRBJ1-5; D gene ambiguous. Sequences were obtained from blood. The TCR was taken from a woman under 40 with Graves' hyperthyroidism. The CDR3 here is CASSQDLRNQPQHF. CDR3 bases: TGTGCCAGCAGCCAAGATCTGAGAAATCAGCCCCAGCATTTT.